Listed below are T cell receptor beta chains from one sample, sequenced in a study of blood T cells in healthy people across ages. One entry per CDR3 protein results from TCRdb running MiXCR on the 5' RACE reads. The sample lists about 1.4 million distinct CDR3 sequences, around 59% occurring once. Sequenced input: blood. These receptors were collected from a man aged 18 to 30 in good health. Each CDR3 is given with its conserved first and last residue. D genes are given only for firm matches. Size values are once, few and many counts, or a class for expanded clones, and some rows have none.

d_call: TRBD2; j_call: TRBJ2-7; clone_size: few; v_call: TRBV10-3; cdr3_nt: TGTGCCATCACTATCCGGGCACGGGAGGACTTGGGCGAGCAGTACTTC; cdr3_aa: CAITIRAREDLGEQYF
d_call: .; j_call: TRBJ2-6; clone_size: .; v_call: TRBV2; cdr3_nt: TGTGCCAGCAGTGAAGCGACAGCTGGGGCCAACGTCCTGACTTTC; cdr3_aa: CASSEATAGANVLTF
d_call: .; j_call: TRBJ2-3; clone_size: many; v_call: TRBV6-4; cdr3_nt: TGTGCCAGCAGTGACGGGGGGACCCCAGATACGCAGTATTTT; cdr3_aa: CASSDGGTPDTQYF
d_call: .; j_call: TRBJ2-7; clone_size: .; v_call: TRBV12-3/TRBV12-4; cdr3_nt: TGTGCCAGCAGCCCCAGTGTTGGGACCGGTGCTTACGAGCAGTACTTC; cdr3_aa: CASSPSVGTGAYEQYF
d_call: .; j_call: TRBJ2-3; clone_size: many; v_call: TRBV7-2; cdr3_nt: TGTGCCAGCAGCTTTTACACAGATACGCAGTATTTT; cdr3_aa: CASSFYTDTQYF
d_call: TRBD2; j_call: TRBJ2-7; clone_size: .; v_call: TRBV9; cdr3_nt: TGTGCCAGCAGCGTCTCTAGCGGGGGGCTATTCTACGAGCAGTACTTC; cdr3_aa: CASSVSSGGLFYEQYF
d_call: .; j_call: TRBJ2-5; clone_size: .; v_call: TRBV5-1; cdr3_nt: TGCGCCAGCAGCTTGAATCTAGCTACGACAGTCCAAGAGACCCAGTACTTC; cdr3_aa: CASSLNLATTVQETQYF
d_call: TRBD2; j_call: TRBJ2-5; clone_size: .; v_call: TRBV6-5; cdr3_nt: TGTGCCAGCAGTTACCCGGGGGGGACACGAGAGACCCAGTACTTC; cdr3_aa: CASSYPGGTRETQYF
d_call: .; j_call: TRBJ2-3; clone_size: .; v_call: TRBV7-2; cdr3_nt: TGTGCCAGCAGCGTAGGGGGGGCGGTAGATACGCAGTATTTT; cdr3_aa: CASSVGGAVDTQYF
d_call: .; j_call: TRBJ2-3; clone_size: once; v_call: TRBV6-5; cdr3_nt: TGTGCCAGCAGTTCCCCGGGACTCTCAGATACGCAGTATTTT; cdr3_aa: CASSSPGLSDTQYF